This T cell receptor beta chain is from a study of blood T cells in healthy people across ages. Sample-barcoded 5' priming and a J-beta primer mix drove a second PCR of roughly 7 to 11 cycles. From the 5' RACE reads, TCRdb called clonotypes with MiXCR, one entry per CDR3 protein. This table holds around 800,000 distinct CDR3 sequences, under 55% found once. Germline values: CDR1 SGHTA, CDR2 FQGNSA. The CDR3 length is 16 residues. The ends lost 5 bases at V and 6 bases at J; junction bases unmatched: 10. This clonotype was seen a handful of times. Sample: blood. This clonotype was obtained from a man aged 60 to 69 in good health. The rearrangement uses TRBV7-2 and TRBJ2-5; the match to TRBD2 covers 12 bases. The chain's CDR3 is CASSPTSGGPGKTQYF. CDR3 nucleotide sequence: TGTGCCAGCAGCCCTACTAGCGGGGGGCCCGGGAAGACCCAGTACTTC.